These T cell receptor beta chains were read from a single sample in a study of T cell changes during pregnancy in multiple sclerosis. Sequencing was performed with immunoSEQ multiplex PCR; in TCRdb, only in-frame clones are kept and a portion is missing. The sample contains 38,000 or so clones, 90% of which appear only once. The sample consisted of CD4+ T cells from peripheral blood mononuclear cells, taken in the second trimester of pregnancy. Source of these receptors: a female donor with multiple sclerosis, enrolled in a pregnancy study. Both conserved end residues are part of each CDR3. D genes are given only for firm matches.

j_call | v_call | d_call | cdr3_aa
TRBJ1-5 | TRBV19 | . | CASSIWGGGSNQPQHF
TRBJ2-1 | TRBV29-1 | . | CSVSGGADEQFF
TRBJ1-3 | TRBV7-6 | TRBD1 | CASSIGQGGSGNTIYF
TRBJ1-5 | TRBV19 | . | CASMIWRGPPYSNQPQHF
TRBJ1-3 | TRBV10-1 | . | CASSSNHRSSGNTIYF
TRBJ1-5 | TRBV30 | TRBD1 | CAWSPQGVGQPQHF
TRBJ2-7 | TRBV6-5 | . | CASSPGLRYEQYF
TRBJ2-7 | TRBV9 | TRBD2 | CASSPSGAYEQYF
TRBJ2-3 | TRBV7-6 | . | CASSAPGHSTDTQYF
TRBJ1-4 | TRBV5-6 | . | CATGSSGPGEKLFF
TRBJ2-3 | TRBV9 | . | CASSVGGALTDTQYF
TRBJ2-5 | TRBV19 | TRBD2 | CASSMLAGGPFETQYF
TRBJ2-7 | TRBV5-4 | TRBD2 | CASSLTSGPSEQYF
TRBJ2-3 | TRBV5-1 | . | CASSITFTDTQYF
TRBJ2-7 | TRBV5-4 | TRBD1 | CASSLGTGRGIYEQYF
TRBJ2-5 | TRBV5-1 | TRBD1 | CASSWGQGLETQYF
TRBJ1-6 | TRBV30 | . | CAWGGTLNSPLHF
TRBJ2-7 | TRBV7-2 | . | CASSWSAMSSYEQYF
TRBJ1-4 | TRBV7-2 | . | CASSNQVGAGEKLFF
TRBJ2-7 | TRBV9 | . | CASSVDYGRAYEQYF
TRBJ2-7 | TRBV29-1 | TRBD2 | CSARTSGSYEQYF
TRBJ2-7 | TRBV14 | TRBD1 | CASSQDAVQGASRSYEQYF
TRBJ1-1 | TRBV27 | . | CASRQRPGGPMNTEAFF
TRBJ2-3 | TRBV5-6 | TRBD1 | CASSWDRGAGVSTDTQYF
TRBJ2-3 | TRBV15 | TRBD2 | CATSGGTSGSTDTQYF
TRBJ2-1 | TRBV2 | . | CASKGDFSYNEQFF
TRBJ2-7 | TRBV7-2 | . | CASSLARGRGYEQYF
TRBJ2-5 | TRBV6-5 | . | CASSYSGGPQYF
TRBJ1-2 | TRBV6-6 | TRBD1 | CASRGGQGKGGYTF
TRBJ2-7 | TRBV18 | . | CASSPTGSYEQYF
TRBJ1-2 | TRBV30 | . | CAISGNGYTF
TRBJ1-1 | TRBV5-1 | TRBD1 | CASSPGQGNTEAFF
TRBJ1-4 | TRBV9 | TRBD1 | CASSAGTGVEKLFF
TRBJ2-1 | TRBV2 | TRBD1 | CASKTRDSSYNEQFF
TRBJ2-7 | TRBV28 | TRBD1 | CASSLPGTVTYEQYF
TRBJ2-5 | TRBV4-2 | TRBD1 | CASSQAQGATKGETQYF
TRBJ2-2 | TRBV7-3 | TRBD1 | CASSLTRDRVGTGELFF
TRBJ2-2 | TRBV5-6 | . | CASSLAGKPGELFF
TRBJ2-1 | TRBV18 | TRBD2 | CASSELAGGYNEQFF
TRBJ2-5 | TRBV6-1 | . | CASMKDRTDETQYF
TRBJ1-4 | TRBV4-2 | . | CASSQDRIGGVDEKLFF
TRBJ2-3 | TRBV5-5 | TRBD1 | CASSPTTGQGRTDTQYF
TRBJ2-3 | TRBV30 | . | CAWTESGLSTDTQYF
TRBJ2-7 | TRBV20-1 | . | CSGQVLGQYF
TRBJ1-2 | TRBV19 | . | CASRLDARGDGYTF
TRBJ2-4 | TRBV11-2 | TRBD2 | CASSSPRGRPPNIQYF
TRBJ2-7 | TRBV6-1 | . | CASSEAASASDEQYF
TRBJ2-5 | TRBV29-1 | . | CSVVSYQETQYF
TRBJ2-1 | TRBV7-7 | TRBD1 | CASSPSGTAYNEQFF
TRBJ2-1 | TRBV27 | TRBD2 | CASSFEQTSGSFNEQFF
TRBJ1-4 | TRBV7-9 | . | CASSLHERKGINEKLFF
TRBJ2-4 | TRBV27 | TRBD2 | CASSPQVLGTSGRLNIQYF
TRBJ1-1 | TRBV10-3 | . | CAISDSTVEAFF
TRBJ2-5 | TRBV4-3 | TRBD1 | CASSPDRGETQYF
TRBJ1-5 | TRBV6-1 | . | CATFKRGSAQPQHF
TRBJ2-1 | TRBV7-2 | TRBD2 | CASSVTSGRGNEQFF
TRBJ1-1 | TRBV7-3 | . | CASSSDGGTEAFF
TRBJ2-7 | TRBV4-3 | . | CASSQGWREIEQYF
TRBJ1-1 | TRBV15 | TRBD1 | CATSRDIQVGIQGGYTEAFF
TRBJ2-7 | TRBV7-2 | TRBD1 | CASSLEGQGSYEQYF